The T cell receptor beta chain described here comes from a study of cytomegalovirus exposure and HLA in healthy donors. General study results and limits: For most TCR beta V segments, an earlier analysis put the productive rate at about 87% or about 30% of the time.

Germline CDR1 SEHNR, CDR2 FQNEAQ (reference sequence). CDR3 length: 13 amino acids. The PCR used 60 Vbeta and 13 Jbeta primers. In the study's own analysis: Approximately 12 million of about 80 million unique TCR beta chains were shared, per a later count. The repertoire was sequenced with immunoSEQ multiplex PCR; TCRdb's copy has only in-frame clones and lacks some. V, J and clone size are those of that table, while D and trimming were read from the DNA. The data contain about 150,000 clones, 84% of them seen just once; the ten biggest clones take up almost 2.5%. As regards this clone: Its specificity is unknown. At one end, the junction sequence differs from germline, possibly due to a read error.

The TCR originated in a boy aged 2 to 10 in good health and CMV-seronegative. Sequenced material: PBMCs. This chain links TRBV7-9 with TRBJ1-2; no clear D gene. CDR3 sequence: CASRLERGYGYTF. Written as DNA, the CDR3 is TGTGCCAGCAGATTAGAACGGGGCTATGGCTACACCTTC.